Listed below are T cell receptor beta chains from one sample, sequenced in a study of cytomegalovirus exposure and HLA in healthy donors. Profiled with immunoSEQ multiplex PCR; TCRdb holds only in-frame clones, not every one. The sample has about 270,000 clones, 65% to 85% seen once. The sample taken for sequencing was PBMCs. These receptors were taken from a female donor in good health and CMV-seronegative. CDR3s include the opening cysteine and the closing phenylalanine or tryptophan. D genes are given only for firm matches. Clone size appears in some rows only: once, few, many, or a class for an expanded clone.

v_call: TRBV2
j_call: TRBJ1-5
d_call: TRBD1
clone_size: .
cdr3_aa: CASTPIDRGQPQHF
cdr3_nt: TGTGCCAGCACTCCCATCGACAGGGGACAGCCCCAGCATTTT

v_call: TRBV19
j_call: TRBJ2-7
d_call: TRBD2
clone_size: .
cdr3_aa: CASTTSGSNEQYF
cdr3_nt: TGTGCCAGCACGACTAGCGGGAGTAACGAGCAGTACTTC

v_call: TRBV19
j_call: TRBJ1-2
d_call: .
clone_size: .
cdr3_aa: CASTQGPYGYTF
cdr3_nt: TGTGCCAGTACCCAGGGCCCTTATGGCTACACCTTC

v_call: TRBV6-5
j_call: TRBJ1-2
d_call: .
clone_size: .
cdr3_aa: CASRIRGMGGYGYTF
cdr3_nt: TGTGCCAGCAGAATCAGAGGGATGGGAGGCTATGGCTACACCTTC

v_call: TRBV29-1
j_call: TRBJ1-2
d_call: .
clone_size: .
cdr3_aa: CSVEGGADYGYTF
cdr3_nt: TGCAGCGTTGAGGGGGGGGCGGACTATGGCTACACCTTC

v_call: TRBV9
j_call: TRBJ2-7
d_call: .
clone_size: few
cdr3_aa: CASSVVGGAEQYF
cdr3_nt: TGTGCCAGCAGCGTAGTAGGGGGAGCCGAGCAGTACTTC

v_call: TRBV19
j_call: TRBJ2-1
d_call: TRBD2
clone_size: .
cdr3_aa: CASSLEGLAYNEQFF
cdr3_nt: TGTGCCAGTAGCCTAGAGGGACTAGCTTACAATGAGCAGTTCTTC

v_call: TRBV7-3
j_call: TRBJ2-7
d_call: TRBD2
clone_size: .
cdr3_aa: CASSFSGGSYEQYF
cdr3_nt: TGTGCCAGCAGCTTTTCTGGCGGGAGTTACGAGCAGTACTTC

v_call: TRBV11-3
j_call: TRBJ2-2
d_call: .
clone_size: once
cdr3_aa: CASSLDRGLSGELFF
cdr3_nt: TGTGCCAGCAGCTTAGATAGAGGGCTCAGCGGGGAGCTGTTTTTT

v_call: TRBV10-1
j_call: TRBJ2-2
d_call: .
clone_size: .
cdr3_aa: CASRVQGNTGELFF
cdr3_nt: TGCGCCAGCAGGGTTCAGGGAAACACCGGGGAGCTGTTTTTT

v_call: TRBV4-1
j_call: TRBJ2-7
d_call: TRBD2
clone_size: few
cdr3_aa: CASTPAGGYEQYF
cdr3_nt: TGCGCCAGCACCCCAGCGGGAGGGTACGAGCAGTACTTC

v_call: TRBV2
j_call: TRBJ1-1
d_call: .
clone_size: once
cdr3_aa: CASGWARNTEAFF
cdr3_nt: TGTGCCAGCGGCTGGGCTCGGAACACTGAAGCTTTCTTT

v_call: TRBV7-9
j_call: TRBJ2-1
d_call: .
clone_size: .
cdr3_aa: CASRDFLNEQFF
cdr3_nt: TGTGCCTCCCGGGACTTTCTCAATGAGCAGTTCTTC

v_call: TRBV19
j_call: TRBJ2-3
d_call: TRBD2
clone_size: .
cdr3_aa: CASSSLAGASTDTQYF
cdr3_nt: TGTGCCAGTAGTAGCCTAGCGGGAGCGAGCACAGATACGCAGTATTTT

v_call: TRBV4-2
j_call: TRBJ2-2
d_call: .
clone_size: .
cdr3_aa: CASSLRQTDTGELFF
cdr3_nt: TGTGCCAGCAGCCTACGACAGACCGACACCGGGGAGCTGTTTTTT

v_call: TRBV7-9
j_call: TRBJ2-7
d_call: .
clone_size: few
cdr3_aa: CASSLGRGYSYEQYF
cdr3_nt: TGTGCCAGCAGCTTAGGCAGGGGATACTCCTACGAGCAGTACTTC

v_call: TRBV10-1
j_call: TRBJ2-5
d_call: .
clone_size: .
cdr3_aa: CASSAGNQETQYF
cdr3_nt: TGCGCCAGCAGTGCGGGGAACCAAGAGACCCAGTACTTC

v_call: TRBV5-1
j_call: TRBJ2-7
d_call: TRBD2
clone_size: .
cdr3_aa: CASSLRTSGAFSYEQYF
cdr3_nt: TGCGCCAGCAGCTTGAGGACTAGCGGCGCTTTCTCCTACGAGCAGTACTTC

v_call: TRBV7-8
j_call: TRBJ1-1
d_call: .
clone_size: .
cdr3_aa: CASSLLGQSNTEAFF
cdr3_nt: TGTGCCAGCAGCTTATTGGGCCAGAGCAACACTGAAGCTTTCTTT

v_call: TRBV28
j_call: TRBJ1-2
d_call: TRBD1
clone_size: .
cdr3_aa: CASGGTGTYYGYTF
cdr3_nt: TGTGCCAGCGGGGGGACAGGAACTTACTATGGCTACACCTTC

v_call: TRBV6-5
j_call: TRBJ1-1
d_call: TRBD1
clone_size: .
cdr3_aa: CASSEQGLNTEAFF
cdr3_nt: TGTGCCAGCAGCGAACAGGGGTTGAACACTGAAGCTTTCTTT

v_call: TRBV7-9
j_call: TRBJ2-3
d_call: TRBD1
clone_size: .
cdr3_aa: CASSLLNRGADTQYF
cdr3_nt: TGTGCCAGCAGCTTACTCAACAGGGGGGCAGATACGCAGTATTTT

v_call: TRBV5-6
j_call: TRBJ1-1
d_call: .
clone_size: .
cdr3_aa: CASSDDRFEAFF
cdr3_nt: TGTGCCAGCAGCGACGACAGGTTTGAAGCTTTCTTT

v_call: TRBV27
j_call: TRBJ2-1
d_call: TRBD2
clone_size: .
cdr3_aa: CASSLLAGGNVYNEQFF
cdr3_nt: TGTGCCAGCAGTTTGCTGGCGGGAGGCAATGTTTACAATGAGCAGTTCTTC

v_call: TRBV29-1
j_call: TRBJ2-7
d_call: TRBD1
clone_size: .
cdr3_aa: CSVETGQGSYEQYF
cdr3_nt: TGCAGCGTTGAGACGGGACAGGGTTCCTACGAGCAGTACTTC

v_call: TRBV27
j_call: TRBJ1-2
d_call: TRBD1
clone_size: .
cdr3_aa: CASSVTGTGGGRYGYTF
cdr3_nt: TGTGCCAGCAGTGTAACCGGGACAGGGGGCGGTAGATATGGCTACACCTTC

v_call: TRBV28
j_call: TRBJ2-5
d_call: .
clone_size: .
cdr3_aa: CASSPLGSGTQETQYF
cdr3_nt: TGTGCCAGCAGTCCCCTAGGTAGCGGAACACAAGAGACCCAGTACTTC

v_call: TRBV5-4
j_call: TRBJ1-5
d_call: .
clone_size: .
cdr3_aa: CASSYQGNQPQHF
cdr3_nt: TGTGCCAGCAGCTACCAGGGCAATCAGCCCCAGCATTTT

v_call: TRBV10-3
j_call: TRBJ2-7
d_call: .
clone_size: .
cdr3_aa: CAVSGAVEQYF
cdr3_nt: TGTGCCGTCTCAGGGGCGGTCGAGCAGTACTTC

v_call: TRBV5-6
j_call: TRBJ2-7
d_call: TRBD2
clone_size: .
cdr3_aa: CASSWGLAGVRDEQYF
cdr3_nt: TGTGCCAGCAGCTGGGGACTAGCGGGAGTTAGGGACGAGCAGTACTTC

v_call: TRBV9
j_call: TRBJ1-1
d_call: .
clone_size: few
cdr3_aa: CASSVGGANTEAFF
cdr3_nt: TGTGCCAGCAGCGTTGGGGGCGCTAACACTGAAGCTTTCTTT

v_call: TRBV2
j_call: TRBJ2-1
d_call: TRBD1
clone_size: .
cdr3_aa: CASSKDRGRSNEQFF
cdr3_nt: TGTGCCAGCAGTAAAGACAGGGGTCGAAGTAATGAGCAGTTCTTC

v_call: TRBV2
j_call: TRBJ2-1
d_call: TRBD1
clone_size: .
cdr3_aa: CASSEAQGQGIVNEQFF
cdr3_nt: TGTGCCAGCAGTGAAGCGCAGGGACAGGGGATTGTAAATGAGCAGTTCTTC

v_call: TRBV5-1
j_call: TRBJ1-2
d_call: .
clone_size: once
cdr3_aa: CASSLTTGSYGYTF
cdr3_nt: TGCGCCAGCAGCTTAACTACAGGGAGCTATGGCTACACCTTC

v_call: TRBV6-1
j_call: TRBJ1-3
d_call: .
clone_size: .
cdr3_aa: CASSEQGLAWGNTIYF
cdr3_nt: TGTGCCAGCAGTGAACAGGGATTGGCGTGGGGAAACACCATATATTTT

v_call: TRBV1
j_call: TRBJ1-5
d_call: .
clone_size: .
cdr3_aa: CTSSRVPNPGQQYQPQHF
cdr3_nt: TGCACCAGCAGCCGTGTCCCTAATCCGGGACAGCAATATCAGCCCCAGCATTTT

v_call: TRBV10-3
j_call: TRBJ1-2
d_call: .
clone_size: .
cdr3_aa: CAISDGGKGYGYTF
cdr3_nt: TGTGCCATCAGTGACGGGGGAAAGGGCTATGGCTACACCTTC

v_call: TRBV5-6
j_call: TRBJ1-4
d_call: TRBD1
clone_size: .
cdr3_aa: CASSHRTGSNEKLFF
cdr3_nt: TGTGCCAGCAGCCACAGGACAGGTTCGAATGAAAAACTGTTTTTT

v_call: TRBV9
j_call: TRBJ1-2
d_call: .
clone_size: .
cdr3_aa: CASSVVAGQSLGYTF
cdr3_nt: TGTGCCAGCAGCGTAGTAGCGGGTCAGTCTCTGGGCTACACCTTC

v_call: TRBV4-2
j_call: TRBJ1-5
d_call: .
clone_size: few
cdr3_aa: CASSQGRDNQPQHF
cdr3_nt: TGTGCCAGCAGCCAAGGACGGGACAATCAGCCCCAGCATTTT

v_call: TRBV4-1
j_call: TRBJ2-5
d_call: .
clone_size: few
cdr3_aa: CASSQEARLGTQYF
cdr3_nt: TGCGCCAGCAGCCAAGAAGCCCGACTGGGGACCCAGTACTTC

v_call: TRBV2
j_call: TRBJ1-2
d_call: TRBD1
clone_size: .
cdr3_aa: CASQDLRDREGYTF
cdr3_nt: TGTGCCAGCCAAGATCTCCGGGACAGGGAGGGCTACACCTTC

v_call: TRBV13
j_call: TRBJ2-1
d_call: .
clone_size: once
cdr3_aa: CASTSGLTGANEQFF
cdr3_nt: TGTGCCAGCACCTCGGGACTTACAGGGGCCAATGAGCAGTTCTTC

v_call: TRBV9
j_call: TRBJ2-3
d_call: TRBD1
clone_size: .
cdr3_aa: CASSDLQGENTDTQYF
cdr3_nt: TGTGCCAGCAGCGATCTCCAGGGGGAAAACACAGATACGCAGTATTTT

v_call: TRBV6-4
j_call: TRBJ2-1
d_call: TRBD2
clone_size: .
cdr3_aa: CASSDSGGGPNEQFF
cdr3_nt: TGTGCCAGCAGTGACTCGGGGGGAGGGCCGAATGAGCAGTTCTTC

v_call: TRBV27
j_call: TRBJ2-7
d_call: TRBD2
clone_size: .
cdr3_aa: CASSLVAGFSSYEQYF
cdr3_nt: TGTGCCAGCAGTCTCGTAGCGGGGTTTAGCTCCTACGAGCAGTACTTC

v_call: TRBV21-1
j_call: TRBJ2-7
d_call: .
clone_size: .
cdr3_aa: CASSKVTSGSRPDYEQYF
cdr3_nt: TGTGCCAGCAGCAAAGTGACTAGCGGGAGTAGGCCGGATTACGAGCAGTACTTC